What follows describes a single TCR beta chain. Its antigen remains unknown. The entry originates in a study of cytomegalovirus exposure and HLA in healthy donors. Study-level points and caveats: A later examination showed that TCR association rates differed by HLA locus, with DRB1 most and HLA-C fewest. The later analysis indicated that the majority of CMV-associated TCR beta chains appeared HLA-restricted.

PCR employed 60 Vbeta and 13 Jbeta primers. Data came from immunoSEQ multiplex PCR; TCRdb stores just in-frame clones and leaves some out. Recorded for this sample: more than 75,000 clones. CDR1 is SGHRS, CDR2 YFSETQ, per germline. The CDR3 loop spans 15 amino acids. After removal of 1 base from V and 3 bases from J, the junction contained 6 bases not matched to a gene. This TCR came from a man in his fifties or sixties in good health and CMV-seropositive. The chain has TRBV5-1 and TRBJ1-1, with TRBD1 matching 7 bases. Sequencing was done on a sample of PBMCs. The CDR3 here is CASSLHTGDDTEAFF. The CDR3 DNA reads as TGCGCCAGCAGCTTGCATACAGGGGACGACACTGAAGCTTTCTTT.